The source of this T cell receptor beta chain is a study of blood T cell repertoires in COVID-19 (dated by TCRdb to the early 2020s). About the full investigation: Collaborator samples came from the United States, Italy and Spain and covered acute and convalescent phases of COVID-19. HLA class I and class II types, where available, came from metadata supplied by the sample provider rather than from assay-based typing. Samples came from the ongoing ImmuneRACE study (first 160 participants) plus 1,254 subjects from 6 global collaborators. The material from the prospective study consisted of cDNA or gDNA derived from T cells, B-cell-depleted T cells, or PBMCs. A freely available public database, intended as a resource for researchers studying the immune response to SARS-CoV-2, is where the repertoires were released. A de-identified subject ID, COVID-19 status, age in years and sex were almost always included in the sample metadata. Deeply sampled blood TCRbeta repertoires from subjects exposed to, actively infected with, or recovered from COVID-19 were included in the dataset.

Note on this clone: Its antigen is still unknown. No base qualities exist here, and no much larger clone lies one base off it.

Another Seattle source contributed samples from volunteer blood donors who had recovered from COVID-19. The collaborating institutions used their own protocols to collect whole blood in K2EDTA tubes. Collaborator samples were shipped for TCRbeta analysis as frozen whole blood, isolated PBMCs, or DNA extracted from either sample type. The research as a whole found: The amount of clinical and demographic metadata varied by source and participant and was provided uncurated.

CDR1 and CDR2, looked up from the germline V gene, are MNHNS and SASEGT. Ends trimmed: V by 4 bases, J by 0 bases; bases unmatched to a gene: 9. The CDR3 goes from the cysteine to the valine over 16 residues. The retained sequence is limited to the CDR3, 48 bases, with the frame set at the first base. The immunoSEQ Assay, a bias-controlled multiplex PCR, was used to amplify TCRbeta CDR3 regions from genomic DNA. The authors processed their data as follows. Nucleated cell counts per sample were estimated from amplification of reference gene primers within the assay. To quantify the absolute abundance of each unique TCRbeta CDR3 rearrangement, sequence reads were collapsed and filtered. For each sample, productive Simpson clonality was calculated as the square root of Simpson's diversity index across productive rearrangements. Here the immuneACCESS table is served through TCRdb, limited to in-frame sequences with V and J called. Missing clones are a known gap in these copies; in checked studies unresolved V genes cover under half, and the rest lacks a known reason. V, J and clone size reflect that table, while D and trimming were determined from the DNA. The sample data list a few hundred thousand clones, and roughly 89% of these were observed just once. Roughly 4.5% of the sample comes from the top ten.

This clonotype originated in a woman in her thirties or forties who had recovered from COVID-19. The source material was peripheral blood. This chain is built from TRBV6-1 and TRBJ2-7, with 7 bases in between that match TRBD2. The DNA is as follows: TGTGCCAGCAGTGCCTCACTAGCGCTTAGCTCCTACGAGCAGTACGTC. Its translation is CASSASLALSSYEQYV.